This is a list of T cell receptor beta chains from one sample in a study of control samples from healthy donors and cancer patients. Repertoires were generated with immunoSEQ multiplex PCR, while TCRdb's copy carries only in-frame clones and drops some. The table lists tens of thousands of clones, 91% of them singletons. Sequencing used blood. The receptors derive from a man aged 25 to 45 in good health. The CDR3 runs from the conserved cysteine through the conserved F or W. The D gene is left open where the match is weak. A row's size may be missing; if present it is once, few, many or a size class.

D	size	J	V	DNA	CDR3
-	few	TRBJ2-1	TRBV5-1	TGCGCCAGCACCTGGGGGTGGGATTCCTACAATGAGCAGTTCTTC	CASTWGWDSYNEQFF
-	-	TRBJ2-3	TRBV4-1	TGCGCCAGCAGCTCAACAGATACGCAGTATTTT	CASSSTDTQYF
TRBD2	-	TRBJ2-1	TRBV7-3	TGTGCCAGCAGCATAGGTGGGACTAGCGGGATGACCAATGAGCAGTTCTTC	CASSIGGTSGMTNEQFF
-	-	TRBJ2-1	TRBV5-1	TGCGCCAGCAGTCCCCCCCGGGGGGCTAATGAGCAGTTCTTC	CASSPPRGANEQFF
TRBD2	-	TRBJ2-1	TRBV9	TGTGCCAGCAGCGTAGCAAGCGGGGTACACAATGAGCAGTTCTTC	CASSVASGVHNEQFF
TRBD2	once	TRBJ2-6	TRBV30	TGTGCCTGGAGTGGGTTGAGCGCTAGCGGGAGCTTTCCTGGGGCCAACGTCCTGACTTTC	CAWSGLSASGSFPGANVLTF
-	-	TRBJ1-4	TRBV5-1	TGCGCCAGCAGCTTGGAGGGGGGTCTTCGGGAAAAACTGTTTTTT	CASSLEGGLREKLFF
TRBD1	-	TRBJ1-3	TRBV19	TGTGCCAGTAGTGCTACAGGGGGCTCTGGAAACACCATATATTTT	CASSATGGSGNTIYF
TRBD2	-	TRBJ2-3	TRBV27	TGTGCCAGCAGTTCGGGACTACCTTCTAGCACAGATACGCAGTATTTT	CASSSGLPSSTDTQYF
-	once	TRBJ1-6	TRBV27	TGTGCCAGCAGTCCCCGGGCGGAACACCGTAATTCACCCCTCCACTTT	CASSPRAEHRNSPLHF
TRBD1	-	TRBJ2-2	TRBV5-1	TGCGCCAGCAGCGAGGGGACAGTGAACACCGGGGAGCTGTTTTTT	CASSEGTVNTGELFF
-	-	TRBJ2-1	TRBV12-5	TGTGCTAGTGGTTTGGTACCACAGGGTGACAATGAGCAGTTCTTC	CASGLVPQGDNEQFF
-	-	TRBJ2-1	TRBV10-2	TGCGCCAGCAGTGAGTCGGGCTGGGCGAACAGCAAGGGTGAGCAGTTCTTC	CASSESGWANSKGEQFF
-	-	TRBJ2-7	TRBV28	TGTGCCAGCAGTTTATATGACTACGAGCAGTACTTC	CASSLYDYEQYF
-	-	TRBJ1-5	TRBV12-3/TRBV12-4	TGTGCCACATCAGCAGGGCGCAATCAGCCCCAGCATTTT	CATSAGRNQPQHF
-	-	TRBJ2-7	TRBV4-1	TGCGCCAGCAGCCAAGAGCACAGGAGCTCTTACGAGCAGTACTTC	CASSQEHRSSYEQYF
TRBD2	-	TRBJ2-1	TRBV7-9	TGTGCCAGCACCGAAGCGGAAGTAGCGGGAGTTCCTGAGCAGTTCTTC	CASTEAEVAGVPEQFF
-	-	TRBJ1-2	TRBV7-2	TGTGCCAGCAGCCCCCGGGAAACGCCCGGAGGCTACACCTTC	CASSPRETPGGYTF
TRBD2	once	TRBJ2-3	TRBV14	TGTGCCAGCAGTCCGACTAGCGGGGGCACAGATACGCAGTATTTT	CASSPTSGGTDTQYF
-	-	TRBJ2-1	TRBV9	TGTGCCAGCAGCGTAGCTTTCAACAGCTACAATGAGCAGTTCTTC	CASSVAFNSYNEQFF
-	-	TRBJ2-7	TRBV2	TGTGCCAGCAGTATGGTAGCGCTGAGCTCCTACGAGCAGTACTTC	CASSMVALSSYEQYF
TRBD1	-	TRBJ2-6	TRBV4-1	TGCGCCAGCAGCCAAGAAACCCGACAGGGCTCCTCCTCTGGGGCCAACGTCCTGACTTTC	CASSQETRQGSSSGANVLTF
TRBD2	-	TRBJ2-7	TRBV2	TGTGCCAGCAGTGAAGAGAACTGGAGCGGGGGTCCCCACGAGCAGTACTTC	CASSEENWSGGPHEQYF
-	-	TRBJ1-5	TRBV7-8	TGTGCCAGCTGCTGGGGCAATCAGCCCCAGCATTTT	CASCWGNQPQHF
-	-	TRBJ1-5	TRBV10-2	TGCGCCACCCGAGCCCACAGGGTTGACCAGCCCCAGCATTTT	CATRAHRVDQPQHF
-	-	TRBJ2-1	TRBV18	TGTGCCAGCTCACCAGAGTTCGATGAGCAGTTCTTC	CASSPEFDEQFF
-	-	TRBJ1-1	TRBV12-3/TRBV12-4	TGTGCCAGCAGCGAAAACACTGAAGCTTTCTTT	CASSENTEAFF
-	-	TRBJ1-2	TRBV5-1	TGCGCCAGCAGCTCCTCCGGGTACTATGGCTACACCTTC	CASSSSGYYGYTF
-	-	TRBJ2-2	TRBV24-1	TGTGCCACCAGTGATAGGGGACTTAAAAATCCCGGGGAGCTGTTTTTT	CATSDRGLKNPGELFF
TRBD2	-	TRBJ2-1	TRBV11-2	TGTGCCAGCAGCCTAAGGGTAGCGGGAGGATACAATGAGCAGTTCTTC	CASSLRVAGGYNEQFF
TRBD1	-	TRBJ2-7	TRBV30	TGTGCCTGGAGCGGGGACAGGGCCTACGAGCAGTACTTC	CAWSGDRAYEQYF
-	-	TRBJ2-7	TRBV7-2	TGTGCCAGCAGCCCTTCCGGGACAACCTACGAGCAGTACTTC	CASSPSGTTYEQYF
-	-	TRBJ2-7	TRBV6-1	TGTGCCAGCAGTGAAGGGACGGTACACACCTACGAGCAGTACTTC	CASSEGTVHTYEQYF
-	-	TRBJ2-2	TRBV5-4	TGTGCCAGCAGCTTGGCCATGGGCAGGCCCAACACCGGGGAGCTGTTTTTT	CASSLAMGRPNTGELFF